These 22 T cell receptor beta chains originate from one sample sequenced in a study of cytomegalovirus exposure and HLA in healthy donors. Primers included in the PCR were 60 Vbeta and 13 Jbeta primers. The table came from immunoSEQ multiplex PCR; TCRdb's copy has only in-frame clones and leaves some out. The table lists about 180,000 clones, roughly 80% of them singletons. Sequencing was carried out using PBMCs. The source is a man between 40 and 49 years old in good health and CMV-seronegative.

This chain uses TRBV11-1 with TRBJ1-2; the D gene is possibly TRBD1 (6 bases). Looked up from germline, CDR1 is SGHAT and CDR2 is FQDESV (reference sequence). This CDR3 is 14 amino acids long. Trimming took off 5 bases at V and 6 bases at J, with 16 bases between the two ends. DNA for the CDR3: TGTGCCAGCAGCCTGGGGGCAGGGTTTGATGGCTACACCTTC. Its translation: CASSLGAGFDGYTF.

In DNA, the CDR3 is TGTGCCAGCAGTTTTTCGGACATTTTCAATGAGCAGTTCTTC. It encodes CASSFSDIFNEQFF. V usage is TRBV27 and J usage is TRBJ2-1; possibly TRBD1 for D (5 bases). Looked up from germline, CDR1 is MNHEY and CDR2 is SMNVEV (reference sequence). CDR3 size: 14 residues. The germline V and J ends were trimmed by 3 bases and 6 bases, with 12 bases remaining between them.

V is TRBV9 and J is TRBJ1-1, with 8 bases matching TRBD1. The germline V gene has CDR1 SGDLS and CDR2 YYNGEE. J lost 7 bases, V lost 0 bases, and 5 bases had no gene match. There are 14 residues in the CDR3. CDR3 residues: CASSVVQGQDEAFF. The CDR3 DNA reads as TGTGCCAGCAGCGTAGTACAGGGACAGGATGAAGCTTTCTTT.

This chain links TRBV13 with TRBJ1-1, with unresolved D. The germline V gene has CDR1 PRHDT and CDR2 FYEKMQ (reference sequence). CDR3 size: 14 residues. V lost 7 bases and J lost 2, with 14 bases in between. CDR3: CASTPGGPNTEAFF. The CDR3 bases are TGTGCCAGCACCCCTGGCGGGCCAAACACTGAAGCTTTCTTT.

This chain uses TRBV6-6 with TRBJ2-3, with D possibly matching TRBD1 (5 bases). Per the germline V gene, CDR1 is MNHNY and CDR2 is SVGAGI (reference sequence). Trimming stripped 5 bases from V and 2 bases from J, with 8 bases between. The CDR3 loop spans 13 amino acids. The CDR3 loop is CASSDSPTDTQYF. The CDR3 bases are TGTGCCAGCAGTGACAGCCCCACAGATACGCAGTATTTT.

The chain's CDR3 is CASSWDSLNTIYF. In DNA, the CDR3 is TGCGCCAGCAGCTGGGACAGTCTAAACACCATATATTTT. V gene TRBV5-1 combines with J gene TRBJ1-3, with 7 nucleotides matching TRBD1. Germline V gives CDR1 SGHRS, CDR2 YFSETQ. CDR3 length: 13 amino acids. Trimming at V came to 3 bases and at J to 6 bases, leaving 3 bases not matched to a gene.

The table lists this clone with a few counts. V and J are TRBV5-4 and TRBJ2-3; 8 positions agree with TRBD2. Germline V gene sequence: CDR1 SGHNT, CDR2 YYREEE (reference sequence). Trimming cost V 4 bases and J 8 bases; bases outside gene matches: 15. The CDR3 covers 16 residues. Written as DNA, the CDR3 is TGTGCCAGCAGCCCAAACCCGGGACTAGATACGGGTACGCAGTATTTT. It translates to CASSPNPGLDTGTQYF.

V gene TRBV7-9 combines with J gene TRBJ1-5; D not resolved. Germline-derived CDR1 and CDR2 are SEHNR and FQNEAQ (reference sequence). V lost 1 base, J lost 10 bases, and 8 bases lay in between. The CDR3 loop spans 12 amino acids. The CDR3 DNA follows: TGTGCCAGCAGCTTAGGAGTCTTTCCCCAGCATTTT. Its translation is CASSLGVFPQHF.

This clone turned up a few times. The chain uses TRBV15 and TRBJ1-3, with D maybe TRBD1 (5 bases). CDR1 is LNHNV and CDR2 is YYDKDF in the germline V gene (reference sequence). Trimming took off 0 bases at V and 1 base at J, with 7 bases between the two ends. The CDR3 is 15 residues long. The CDR3 sequence: CATSRDPGSGNTIYF. The DNA of the CDR3 is TGTGCCACCAGCAGAGATCCAGGGTCTGGAAACACCATATATTTT.

This chain joins TRBV7-6 and TRBJ2-1, with 9 positions matching TRBD2. Germline CDR1 and CDR2: SGHVS and FNYEAQ. CDR3 length equals 16 residues. J lost 4 bases, V lost 1 base, and 5 bases had no gene match. This CDR3 reads CASSLGGLAEYNEQFF. The CDR3 DNA is TGTGCCAGCAGCTTAGGGGGACTAGCCGAGTACAATGAGCAGTTCTTC. Combining the CDR3 with reference TRBV7-6 and TRBJ2-1 gives the whole variable domain GAGVSQSPRYKVTKRGQDVALRCDPISGHVSLYWYRQALGQGPEFLTYFNYEAQQDKSGLPNDRFSAERPEGSISTLTIQRTEQRDSAMYRCASSLGGLAEYNEQFFGPGTRLTVL.

The chain combines TRBV7-2 with TRBJ2-5, with 7 bases matching TRBD2. Germline V lookup: CDR1 SGHTA, CDR2 FQGNSA. The CDR3 loop spans 17 amino acids. J was trimmed by 2 bases and V by 0 bases; bases with no gene match: 9. CDR3 in amino acids: CASSLARSGLGQETQYF. CDR3 sequence (DNA): TGTGCCAGCAGCTTAGCGCGTAGCGGGCTGGGGCAAGAGACCCAGTACTTC.

This sequence joins TRBV5-5 and TRBJ2-1; unclear D gene. The V and J ends lost 0 bases and 6 bases respectively, with 16 bases between them. From germline, CDR1 is SGHKS and CDR2 YYEKEE (reference sequence). This CDR3 has 16 residues. This CDR3 is CASSLDSPLFPNEQFF. The CDR3 region has the DNA TGTGCCAGCAGCTTGGACAGTCCCCTTTTCCCCAATGAGCAGTTCTTC. Full variable domain (remainder filled in from reference TRBV5-5 and TRBJ2-1): DAGVTQSPTHLIKTRGQQVTLRCSPISGHKSVSWYQQVLGQGPQFIFQYYEKEERGRGNFPDRFSARQFPNYSSELNVNALLLGDSALYLCASSLDSPLFPNEQFFGPGTRLTVL.

This clone was seen a few times. V is TRBV5-6 and J is TRBJ1-2, with D possibly being TRBD1 (6 bases). The V and J ends lost 4 bases and 6 bases respectively, with 10 bases between them. The CDR3 consists of 12 residues. The germline V gene encodes CDR1 SGHDT and CDR2 YYEEEE. CDR3 amino acids: CASSQGRHGYTF. The CDR3 DNA sequence: TGTGCCAGCAGCCAGGGGAGACATGGCTACACCTTC.

This clone was detected only a few times. This chain links TRBV28 with TRBJ1-1, with D perhaps TRBD1 (5 bases). Trimming cost V 6 bases and J 7 bases, with 15 bases left between them. This CDR3 comprises 13 residues. From germline, CDR1 is MDHEN and CDR2 SYDVKM. CDR3 DNA: TGTGCCAGCAGCTATAACCTCCAGGGTGAAGCTTTCTTT. Its protein is CASSYNLQGEAFF.

The rearrangement joins TRBV4-2 to TRBJ2-1; 7 nucleotides agree with TRBD2. This CDR3 contains 15 residues. The V and J ends lost 2 bases and 4 bases, in that order; junction bases with no gene match: 5. Germline V gene lookup returns CDR1 LGHNA and CDR2 YNFKEQ. CDR3 sequence: CASSQSLAEYNEQFF. The CDR3 DNA sequence: TGTGCCAGCAGCCAAAGCCTAGCGGAGTACAATGAGCAGTTCTTC.

The V and J genes are TRBV27 and TRBJ2-5; 8 bases line up with TRBD2. V shed 4 bases, J shed 2 bases, and the junction held 3 bases outside the gene matches. Germline V lookup: CDR1 MNHEY, CDR2 SMNVEV (reference sequence). The CDR3 runs 14 residues. The CDR3 spells CASSSGGVQETQYF. CDR3 in DNA: TGTGCCAGCAGTTCCGGGGGGGTTCAAGAGACCCAGTACTTC.

V is TRBV6-5 and J is TRBJ1-5, with 8 nucleotides matching TRBD1. Trimming took 4 bases from V and 5 from J; bases not matched to a gene: 7. Germline V CDR1 and CDR2: MNHEY, SVGAGI. There are 15 residues in the CDR3. In nucleotides, the CDR3 is TGTGCCAGCAGTTTCGGACAGGGCGTCGATCAGCCCCAGCATTTT. Amino acid sequence: CASSFGQGVDQPQHF.

This clone appeared once. This chain connects TRBV7-6 to TRBJ1-6, with TRBD1 matching over 7 bases. The CDR3 is 16 residues long. The V segment lost 1 base and the J segment 5 bases; nucleotides outside the gene matches: 5. Germline V gene data show CDR1 as SGHVS and CDR2 as FNYEAQ. CDR3 DNA sequence: TGTGCCAGCAGCTTAGAAACAGGGGCCAATAATTCACCCCTCCACTTT. It encodes CASSLETGANNSPLHF.

This clone came up once. J is TRBJ1-3 and V is TRBV5-6; 9 positions agree with TRBD1. The ends lost 2 bases at V and 8 bases at J; junction bases unmatched: 5. The CDR3 consists of 14 residues. CDR1 SGHDT and CDR2 YYEEEE come from the germline V gene. CDR3 nucleotides: TGTGCCAGCAGCTTCGGACAGGGGTGGGACACCATATATTTT. Its protein product is CASSFGQGWDTIYF.

V is TRBV28 and J is TRBJ1-1; D remains unclear. The CDR3 contains 11 residues. The V end was cut by 2 bases, the J end by 7 bases, with 5 bases between. Germline V CDR1 and CDR2: MDHEN, SYDVKM. The CDR3: CASSLEVEAFF. DNA for the CDR3: TGTGCCAGCAGTTTAGAGGTTGAAGCTTTCTTT.

This clone is a singleton in its sample. The CDR3 sequence is CAWGDRTHSYEQYF. CDR3 bases: TGTGCCTGGGGGGACAGAACCCACTCCTACGAGCAGTACTTC. This chain joins TRBV30 and TRBJ2-7; TRBD1 agrees at 7 bases. The CDR3 consists of 14 residues. Germline CDR1 and CDR2: GTSNPN and SVGIG (reference sequence). V was pared by 5 bases and J by 0 bases, with 7 bases of the junction left unmatched.

The chain recombines TRBV7-6 with TRBJ1-1; 8 bases align to TRBD1. With 5 bases clipped from V and 4 bases from J, the junction kept 3 bases outside the gene matches. The CDR3 covers 13 residues. From germline, CDR1 is SGHVS and CDR2 FNYEAQ. The CDR3 sequence is CASSIGQGTEAFF. For the CDR3, the DNA is TGTGCCAGCAGCATTGGACAGGGCACTGAAGCTTTCTTT. Using reference TRBV7-6 and TRBJ1-1 for the parts outside the CDR3, the full variable domain is GAGVSQSPRYKVTKRGQDVALRCDPISGHVSLYWYRQALGQGPEFLTYFNYEAQQDKSGLPNDRFSAERPEGSISTLTIQRTEQRDSAMYRCASSIGQGTEAFFGQGTRLTVV.